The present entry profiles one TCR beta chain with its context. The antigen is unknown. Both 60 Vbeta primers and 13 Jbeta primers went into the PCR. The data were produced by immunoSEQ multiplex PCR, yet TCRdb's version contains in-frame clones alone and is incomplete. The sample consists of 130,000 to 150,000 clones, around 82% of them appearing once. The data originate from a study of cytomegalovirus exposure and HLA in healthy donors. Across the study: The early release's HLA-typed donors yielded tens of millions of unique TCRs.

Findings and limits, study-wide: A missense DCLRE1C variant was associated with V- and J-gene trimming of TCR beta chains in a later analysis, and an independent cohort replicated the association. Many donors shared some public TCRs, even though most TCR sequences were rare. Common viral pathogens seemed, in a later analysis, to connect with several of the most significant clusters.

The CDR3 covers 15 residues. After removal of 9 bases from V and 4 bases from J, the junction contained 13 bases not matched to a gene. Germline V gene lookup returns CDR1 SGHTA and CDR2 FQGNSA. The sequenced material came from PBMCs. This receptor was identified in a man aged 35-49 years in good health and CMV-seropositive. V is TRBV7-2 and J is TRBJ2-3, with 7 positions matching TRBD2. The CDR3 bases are TGTGCCAGTGGAGTCGGCGGGGGAGGAGCAGATACGCAGTATTTT. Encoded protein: CASGVGGGGADTQYF. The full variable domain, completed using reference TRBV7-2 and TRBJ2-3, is GAGVSQSPSNKVTEKGKDVELRCDPISGHTALYWYRQSLGQGLEFLIYFQGNSAPDKSGLPSDRFSAERTGGSVSTLTIQRTQQEDSAVYLCASGVGGGGADTQYFGPGTRLTVL.